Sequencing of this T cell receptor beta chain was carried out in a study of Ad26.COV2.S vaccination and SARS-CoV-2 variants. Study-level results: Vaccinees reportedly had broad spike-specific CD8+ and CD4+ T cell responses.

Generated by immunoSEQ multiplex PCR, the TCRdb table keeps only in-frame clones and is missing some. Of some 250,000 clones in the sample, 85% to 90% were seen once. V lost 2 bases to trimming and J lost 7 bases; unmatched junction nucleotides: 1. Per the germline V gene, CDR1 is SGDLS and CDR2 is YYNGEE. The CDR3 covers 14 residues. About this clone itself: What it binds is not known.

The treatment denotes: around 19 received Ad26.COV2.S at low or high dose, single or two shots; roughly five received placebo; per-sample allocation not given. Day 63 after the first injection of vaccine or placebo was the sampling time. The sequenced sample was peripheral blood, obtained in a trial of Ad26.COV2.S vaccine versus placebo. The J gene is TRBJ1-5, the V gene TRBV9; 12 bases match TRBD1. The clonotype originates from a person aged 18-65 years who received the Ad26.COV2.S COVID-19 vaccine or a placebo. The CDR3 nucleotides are TGTGCCAGCAGCGTGGGACAGGGGGCACAGCCCCAGCATTTT. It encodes CASSVGQGAQPQHF.